This entry concerns a single T cell receptor beta chain. No antigen is known for it. Nothing much larger sits one base from this clone, and base qualities are not available. The CDR3 contains 13 residues, cysteine and phenylalanine counted. The entry retains the CDR3 DNA only, 39 bases that are in frame from base 1. CDR1 and CDR2 are read off the germline V gene as SGHRS and YFSETQ. The germline V and J ends show losses of 4 bases and 11 bases respectively, and no gene match explains 10 bases of the junction. The record originates from a study of cytomegalovirus exposure and HLA in healthy donors (dated by TCRdb to about 2017). Study-level background: According to an earlier analysis of a few hundred of the donors, 150 million to 200 million T cells yielded over 100 million unique TCR beta sequences and approximately 280 Gb of sequence data. The study was designed to test whether signatures of past pathogen exposure could be identified by cataloging public T cell receptors. In an earlier analysis of roughly 580 of the donors, high-throughput TCR beta sequencing was used to judge whether each TCR beta V gene segment behaved as functional or pseudogenic. Class I and class II HLA loci were covered by the typing at four-digit resolution. The T cell repertoires of 700 or so subjects were profiled by immunosequencing and related to cytomegalovirus serostatus. Typing coverage differed by locus: A, B, C, DRB1 and DQB1 were typed in about 620-640 donors, DQA1 in roughly 500, DPA1 in over 600, and DPB1 in 450 to 490. An early release covering roughly 640 HLA-typed donors comprised approximately 290 gigabases of sequencing data and roughly 86 million unique TCR sequences. A later analysis re-examined previously published TCR beta repertoires from more than 550 donors and added high-resolution HLA genotyping to investigate patterns of TCR occurrence. A separate validation cohort of approximately 130 different subjects was used in addition to the roughly 700-subject first cohort. Donor age, sex, ethnicity and CMV serostatus were collected together with the repertoire data. About five DR-DQ haplotypes were treated as single units for association and clustering because of strong linkage in the cohort. To predict cytomegalovirus infection status, the study brought together high-throughput TCR immunosequencing, statistical association of individual TCRs with disease status, and machine learning. Rather than using new phenotypic data, the later analysis identified candidate immune exposures from TCR beta sequences and from how often those sequences occurred across donors. The genetic ancestry cluster associated with self-reported Caucasian donors included roughly four fifths of the approximately 410 genotyped donors. All discovery cohort repertoires had been generated on a single sequencing platform. Genome-wide SNP genotypes for about 60% of the roughly 700 donors were used in a later genetic analysis, which treated that subset as a discovery cohort. Across approximately 400 genotyped donors of the cohort, an average of about 220,000 unique TCR beta nucleotide sequences per donor were sequenced, and roughly 18% of those sequences were non-productive.

Points the paper makes about the study in general: Because the 87-base-pair reads could not distinguish some IMGT-functional V segments, including TRBV6-2 and TRBV6-3, those segments were excluded. According to the authors, the approach could potentially be generalized to other disease states and immunological phenotypes. An association between a missense DCLRE1C variant and V-gene and J-gene trimming of TCR beta chains was found in a later genetic analysis and replicated in an independent cohort. A later analysis found that TCR association rates varied across HLA loci, with DRB1 alleles showing the most associated TCRs and HLA-C alleles the fewest. When HLA alleles, especially DR and DQ, strongly co-occurred, TCR associations were difficult to assign to individual alleles. Only TCR beta chains were sequenced in this cohort, and the absence of alpha or paired-chain data limited detectable features. A cluster of highly shared sequence variants was judged likely to represent a technical artifact of the sequencing pipeline. In an earlier analysis of a few hundred of the donors, most TCR beta V segments were observed in productive rearrangements about 87% or about 30% of the time, broadly matching IMGT annotations. According to a later analysis, parvovirus B19, influenza, CMV and Epstein-Barr virus appeared linked to several top co-occurrence clusters. A few of the identified cytomegalovirus-associated TCR beta chains were confirmed in vitro to be specific for cytomegalovirus antigens. A later genetic analysis reported fewer N-insertions in productive TCRs among donors in an Asian-associated ancestry cluster than the roughly 640-donor mean. Linkage disequilibrium might explain the correlated functional status among segregating V segments, but an unknown experimental factor could not be ruled out. While some public TCRs were present in many individuals, most TCR sequences turned up only very rarely across donors. In a later analysis, some 18,000 TCR beta sequences were associated with specific HLA alleles at a false discovery rate of 0.05. Compared with equally common non-associated chains, HLA-associated TCR beta chains in a later analysis were more clonally expanded and had lower generation probabilities. The classifier was reported to diagnose cytomegalovirus status with high specificity and sensitivity in both the original cohort and the validation cohort. HLA typing was unavailable for some donors at each locus, so association tests used only the typed subset. The only immune exposure information available for the cohort was CMV serostatus. The study gave a list of 150 to 200 TCR beta chains associated with cytomegalovirus. Approximately 16 rarely observed V segments, including chromosome 9 orphons, were excluded from the earlier analysis of some 590 of the donors because counts were too low. The presence/absence analyses assumed that sequencing depth was roughly uniform across donors, and that assumption may not be true. A further reported finding was that TCR beta sequences accurately predicted the HLA-A and HLA-B alleles for most subjects in the first cohort. A later analysis found that most CMV-associated TCR beta chains appeared HLA-restricted, with HLA associations seemingly driven largely by CMV exposure.

The cohort comprised more than 550 healthy bone marrow donors. All cohort members were sampled while nominally healthy, although unrecorded immune exposures were likely present. The donor was CMV seronegative and was included in the group of around 320 seronegative cohort members. A peripheral blood sample was provided by each donor, and peripheral blood mononuclear cells were used for TCR beta sequencing. The Qiagen DNeasy Blood Extraction Kit was used to extract genomic DNA from the blood cell samples. The library was produced with the immunoSEQ multiplex PCR assay. A mixture of 60 forward primers for TCR Vbeta segments and 13 reverse primers for TCR Jbeta segments was used in the multiplex PCR. The CDR3 region of rearranged TCR beta genes was amplified from genomic DNA with a multiplex PCR assay. On the Illumina HiSeq System, the amplified TCR beta libraries were sequenced as 87-base-pair reads. Per the source publication's procedure: Across the 500 to 750 repertoires, a later analysis counted about 81 million unique TCR beta chains, approximately 10 million of which were shared by at least two donors. Raw reads were error-corrected and collapsed into unique sequences with a nearest-neighbor algorithm that merged closely related sequences to remove PCR and sequencing errors. V, D and J gene segments were assigned by aligning CDR3 sequences to IMGT reference sequences. For a sequence to be retained, a match of at least six nucleotides was required to both a V gene segment and a J gene segment. A rearrangement was called productive if the CDR3 had no stop codons and remained in frame with V and J, and every other rearrangement was called non-productive. CDR3 was defined by IMGT convention, running from the second conserved V-encoded cysteine to the conserved J-encoded phenylalanine. The earlier analysis of about 610 of the donors excluded sequences that lacked an unambiguous match to a single V gene segment. In an earlier analysis of roughly 600 of the donors, a V segment was called functional when productive rearrangements were above 56.7%, and segregating when the standard deviation between donors exceeded 5%. A statistical classification framework was developed to diagnose cytomegalovirus status using the catalog of TCR beta chain sequences. In a later analysis, V and J genes were assigned by comparing TCR nucleotide sequences against IMGT/GENE-DB human TR gene sequences. In a later analysis, CDR3 sequences and most-parsimonious VDJ recombination scenarios were assigned using the TCRdist pipeline. A later analysis defined each TCR beta chain by its CDR3 amino acid sequence plus V-gene family, and excluded reads lacking a unique V-gene family. To address suspected cross-contamination and a sequencing artifact, a later analysis removed approximately 600 highly shared, low-generation-probability nucleotide sequences. A later analysis calculated a clonal expansion index for each public chain from normalized within-repertoire ranks of inferred template counts. In a later analysis, generation probabilities were computed using a VDJ recombination model fitted to out-of-frame rearrangements, and the results were checked against IGoR. A later analysis scored TCR-TCR, TCR-HLA and TCR-CMV co-occurrence with hypergeometric tests, applying a repertoire-size bias correction to TCR pairs. In a later analysis, false discovery rates were estimated by permuting HLA or CMV assignments 20 times. In a later analysis, co-occurring TCRs were grouped with DBSCAN, and TCRdist sequence similarity was added when clustering was performed within HLA-allele-positive subsets. Repertoires with fewer than 30,000 or more than 120,000 public chains, plus five repertoires with anomalous nucleotide sharing, were excluded from co-occurrence clustering. The source is immuneACCESS, and TCRdb retained only in-frame sequences with V and J called. Part of the clones is not carried over; for the studies checked, unresolved V genes explain less than half of this, and the remainder is unexplained. The DNA was the basis for D and trimming; V, J and clone size are from that table. This sample gives roughly 140,000 clones in total; roughly 65% of them show up just once. The top ten constitute about 4.5% of the sample.

This receptor was taken from a man aged 55-75 years in good health and CMV-seronegative. The chain employs TRBV5-1 and TRBJ1-1, and TRBD1 aligns with 8 junction nucleotides. The specimen was PBMCs. Read as DNA, the sequence is TGCGCCAGCAGCGAGGACGGACAGGGATTGGCTTTCTTT. Its protein product is CASSEDGQGLAFF.